This T cell receptor (beta chain) was documented in a study of T cell responses to AZD1222 COVID-19 vaccine. At the level of the study: Recipients boosted at about 4 weeks or about 12 weeks are pooled. Findings of the study overall: Among AZD1222 vaccinees, only 5 to 7 were seropositive at baseline.

The trim removed 2 bases at V and 5 bases at J, leaving 2 bases unmatched. This CDR3 is built from 13 residues. Per germline, CDR1 SGHTA and CDR2 FQGNSA. Libraries were prepared by immunoSEQ multiplex PCR; TCRdb keeps only in-frame clonotypes and omits some of them. This table has about 130,000 clones, more than 80% appearing once. A note on this clone: What it binds is not known.

Sequenced material: peripheral blood, taken on day 0 of AZD1222 vaccination. The rearrangement uses TRBV7-2 and TRBJ2-5; 7 nucleotides match TRBD1. This sequence originates from an adult in good health. Written as DNA, the CDR3 is TGTGCCAGCAGCTTAAGGGGGCTGGAGACCCAGTACTTC. It encodes CASSLRGLETQYF.